This T cell receptor (beta chain) was sequenced in a study of cytomegalovirus exposure and HLA in healthy donors. Study-level findings and limits: Published work reported that the classifier diagnosed cytomegalovirus status with high specificity and sensitivity. With later analysis, a missense DCLRE1C variant became linked to TCR beta V- and J-gene trimming.

Both 60 Vbeta primers and 13 Jbeta primers went into the PCR. Assay used: immunoSEQ multiplex PCR; TCRdb lists only in-frame clones, some missing. Of approximately 82,000 clones in the sample, roughly 80% are singletons; the top ten hold more than 5.5%. Germline V gene data show CDR1 as SGDLS and CDR2 as YYNGEE. The CDR3 is 12 amino acids. Trimming removed 3 bases at V and 6 bases at J, with 7 bases between. About this clone itself: What it binds is unknown.

This TCR was recovered from a woman aged 45-59 years in good health and CMV-seropositive. The chain joins TRBV9 to TRBJ2-1; no reliable D call. Sequences were obtained from PBMCs. The CDR3 loop reads CASSGNSNEQFF. The CDR3 region has the DNA TGTGCCAGCAGCGGCAACAGCAATGAGCAGTTCTTC.